This TCR beta chain was found in a study of Ad26.COV2.S vaccination and SARS-CoV-2 variants. This CDR3 is 12 amino acids long. V lost 8 bases to trimming and J lost 7 bases, with 13 bases between them. Germline V gene sequence: CDR1 SGHTS, CDR2 YDEGEE. TCRdb's table, derived via immunoSEQ multiplex PCR, lists solely in-frame clones and lacks some. The profile shows some 330,000 clones, roughly 90% of them singletons. Treatment described: around 19 received Ad26.COV2.S at low or high dose, single or two shots; about five received placebo; per-sample allocation not given. Collection of the samples took place on day 63 after the first injection of vaccine or placebo.

V is TRBV5-8 and J is TRBJ2-1; D may be TRBD1 (6 bases). Material: peripheral blood, obtained in a trial of Ad26.COV2.S vaccine versus placebo. This clonotype originated in a person between 18 and 65 years old who received the Ad26.COV2.S COVID-19 vaccine or a placebo. As DNA, the CDR3 is TGTGCCAGGGGGACACCTAGTAATGAGCAGTTCTTC. Translated: CARGTPSNEQFF.